This T cell receptor (beta chain) was obtained from a study of tumor-infiltrating lymphocytes in primary liver carcinoma. Study-wide context: The patients, men and women alike, were aged 30 to 69 years.

A constant-region primer primed TCR beta cDNA synthesis from about 0.55 ug of total RNA. Construction of TCR beta libraries relied on three successive nested multiplex PCR rounds employing slightly modified ARM-PCR. Amplification in the first two PCR rounds was performed using TRBV1-TRBV30 forward primers and a C-beta reverse primer for around 10 cycles each. TCRdb re-derived calls from the multiplex PCR reads in MiXCR, one entry per CDR3 protein. The sample contains hundreds of thousands of distinct CDR3 sequences, 45% to 70% of which appear only once. Germline V gene sequence: CDR1 MNHEY, CDR2 SVGAGI. This CDR3 is 16 amino acids long. Unmatched junction bases numbered 6, after V lost 0 bases and J lost 7 bases. Worth noting for this clonotype: Its matching antigen is unknown.

Study observations and caveats: In tumor-adjacent and tumor-blood pairs, overlap was lower than in tumor region pairs. The difference in top-250-clone fraction between tumors and blood was significant, favoring tumors (p = 0.039).

Extraction also yielded germline DNA, while blood RNA was obtained from unsorted whole blood. At sampling, these chronic HBV carriers had received no treatment. Sequenced: peripheral blood. The TCR comes from a woman aged 30 to 39 with primary liver carcinoma and hepatitis B virus infection. V usage is TRBV6-5 and J usage is TRBJ1-3, with TRBD1 identical over 10 bases. CDR3 region: CASSYSWDRGVNTIYF. CDR3 DNA sequence: TGTGCCAGCAGTTACTCATGGGACAGGGGAGTCAACACCATATATTTT.